A single TCR beta chain is shown here with its context. The CDR3 does not end in the conserved phenylalanine or tryptophan, so this is likely a read error. In germline, CDR1 is KGHSH, CDR2 LQKENI. The junction had 8 bases not matched to a gene; V was cut back by 6 bases and J by 3 bases. CDR3 length: 15 amino acids. This sample was taken from a study of blood T cells in healthy people across ages. Then a second PCR, running roughly 7 to 12 cycles, was carried out with a sample-barcoded 5' primer and a J-beta primer mix. TCRdb re-analysed the 5' RACE reads in MiXCR, keeping a single row per CDR3 protein. The sample carries more than 900,000 distinct CDR3 sequences, roughly 24% recorded once. These sequences were also reported in another study, on T cells of mothers and their children. That paper notes: Donors were a few healthy Caucasian mothers and their six children. Persistent microchimeric T cell clones were sought, and none were detected.

This sequence joins TRBV18 and TRBJ2-3; 8 bases align to TRBD2. Sequencing was carried out using blood. The sequence derives from a girl aged 2 to 9 in good health. CDR3 nucleotide sequence: TGTGCCAGCTCCGTACAGCGGGAGATGACAGATACGCAGTATCTT. Residues: CASSVQREMTDTQYL.